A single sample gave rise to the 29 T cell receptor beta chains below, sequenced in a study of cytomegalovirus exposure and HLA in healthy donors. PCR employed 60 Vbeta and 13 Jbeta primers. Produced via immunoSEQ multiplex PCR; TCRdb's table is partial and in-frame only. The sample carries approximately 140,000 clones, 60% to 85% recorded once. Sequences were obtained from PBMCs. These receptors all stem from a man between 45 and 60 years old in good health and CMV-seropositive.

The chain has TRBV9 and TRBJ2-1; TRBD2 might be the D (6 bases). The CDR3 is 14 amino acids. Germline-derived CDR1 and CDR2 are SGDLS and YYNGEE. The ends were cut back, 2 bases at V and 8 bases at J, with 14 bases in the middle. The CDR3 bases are TGTGCCAGCAGCGTTACGGGAGCCATCGATGAGCAGTTCTTC. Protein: CASSVTGAIDEQFF. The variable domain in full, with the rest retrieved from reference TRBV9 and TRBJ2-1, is DSGVTQTPKHLITATGQRVTLRCSPRSGDLSVYWYQQSLDQGLQFLIQYYNGEERAKGNILERFSAQQFPDLHSELNLSSLELGDSALYFCASSVTGAIDEQFFGPGTRLTVL.

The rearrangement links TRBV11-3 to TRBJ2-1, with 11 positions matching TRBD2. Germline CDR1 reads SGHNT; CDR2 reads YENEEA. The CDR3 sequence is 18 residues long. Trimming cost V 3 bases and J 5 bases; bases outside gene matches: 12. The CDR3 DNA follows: TGTGCCAGCAGCTTGGGTTCTAGCGGGAGGCGGGAGCACAATGAGCAGTTCTTC. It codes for CASSLGSSGRREHNEQFF.

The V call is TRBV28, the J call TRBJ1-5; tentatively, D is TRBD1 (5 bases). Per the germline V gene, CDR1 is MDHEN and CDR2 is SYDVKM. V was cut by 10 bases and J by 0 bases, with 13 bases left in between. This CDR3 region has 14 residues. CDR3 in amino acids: CATGGRYSNQPQHF. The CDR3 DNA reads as TGTGCCACCGGGGGACGTTATAGCAATCAGCCCCAGCATTTT.

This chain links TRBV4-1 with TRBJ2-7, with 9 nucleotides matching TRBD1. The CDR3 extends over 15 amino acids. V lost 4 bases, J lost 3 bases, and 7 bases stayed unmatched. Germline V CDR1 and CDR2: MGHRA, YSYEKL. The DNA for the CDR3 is TGCGCCAGCAGCCGATTGGACAGGGGAGACTACGAGCAGTACTTC. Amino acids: CASSRLDRGDYEQYF.

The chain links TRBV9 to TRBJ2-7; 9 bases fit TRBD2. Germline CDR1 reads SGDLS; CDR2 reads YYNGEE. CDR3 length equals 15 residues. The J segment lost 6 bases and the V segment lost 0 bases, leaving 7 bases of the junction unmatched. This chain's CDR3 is CASSVVGSGSPEQYF. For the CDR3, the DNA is TGTGCCAGCAGCGTAGTGGGTAGCGGGAGTCCCGAGCAGTACTTC.

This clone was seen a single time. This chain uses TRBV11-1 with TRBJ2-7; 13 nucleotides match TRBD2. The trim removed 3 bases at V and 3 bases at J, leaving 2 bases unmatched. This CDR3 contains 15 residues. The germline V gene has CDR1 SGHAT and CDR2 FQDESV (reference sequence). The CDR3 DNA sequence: TGTGCCAGCAGCTTGGGACTAGCGGGACTCTACGAGCAGTACTTC. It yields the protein CASSLGLAGLYEQYF. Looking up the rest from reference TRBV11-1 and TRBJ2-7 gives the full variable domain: EAEVAQSPRYKITEKSQAVAFWCDPISGHATLYWYRQILGQGPELLVQFQDESVVDDSQLPKDRFSAERLKGVDSTLKIQPAELGDSAMYLCASSLGLAGLYEQYFGPGTRLTVT.

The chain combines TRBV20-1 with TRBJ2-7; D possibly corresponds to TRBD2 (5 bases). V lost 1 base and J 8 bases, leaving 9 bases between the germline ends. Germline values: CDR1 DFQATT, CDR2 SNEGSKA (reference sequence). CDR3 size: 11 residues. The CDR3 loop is CSARGPGKQYF. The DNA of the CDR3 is TGCAGTGCTAGAGGCCCGGGAAAGCAGTACTTC.

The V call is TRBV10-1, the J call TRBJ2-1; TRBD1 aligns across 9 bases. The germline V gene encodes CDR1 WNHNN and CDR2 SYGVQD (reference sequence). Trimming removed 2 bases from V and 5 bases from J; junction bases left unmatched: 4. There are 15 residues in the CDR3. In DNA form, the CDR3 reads TGCGCCAGCAGTGAGAACAGGGGGCAACACAATGAGCAGTTCTTC. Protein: CASSENRGQHNEQFF.

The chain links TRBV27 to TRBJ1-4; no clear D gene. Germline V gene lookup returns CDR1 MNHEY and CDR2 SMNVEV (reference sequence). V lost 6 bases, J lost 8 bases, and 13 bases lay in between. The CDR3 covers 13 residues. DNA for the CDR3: TGTGCCAGCAGCCAAGGTGGGAGGGAAAAACTGTTTTTT. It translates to CASSQGGREKLFF.

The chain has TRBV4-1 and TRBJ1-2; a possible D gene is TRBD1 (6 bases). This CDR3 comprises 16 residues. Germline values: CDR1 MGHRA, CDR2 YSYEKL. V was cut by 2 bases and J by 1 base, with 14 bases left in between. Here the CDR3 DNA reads TGCGCCAGCAGCCAACCACGCAGGGGCTTTAACTATGGCTACACCTTC. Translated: CASSQPRRGFNYGYTF.

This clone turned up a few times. CDR3 protein: CASSLVRNEQFF. The CDR3, as DNA: TGTGCCAGCAGCTTGGTGAGGAATGAGCAGTTCTTC. The genes are TRBV13 and TRBJ2-1; D is unclear. The CDR3 sequence is 12 residues long. CDR1 is PRHDT, CDR2 FYEKMQ, per germline (reference sequence). Trimming left V 3 bases short and J 7 bases short, with 7 bases between.

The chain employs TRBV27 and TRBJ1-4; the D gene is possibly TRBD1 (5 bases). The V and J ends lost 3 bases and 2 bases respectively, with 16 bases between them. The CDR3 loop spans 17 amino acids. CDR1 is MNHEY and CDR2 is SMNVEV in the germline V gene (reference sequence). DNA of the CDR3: TGTGCCAGCAGTTTTTCAAGGGACTGGGGGACTAATGAAAAACTGTTTTTT. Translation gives CASSFSRDWGTNEKLFF.

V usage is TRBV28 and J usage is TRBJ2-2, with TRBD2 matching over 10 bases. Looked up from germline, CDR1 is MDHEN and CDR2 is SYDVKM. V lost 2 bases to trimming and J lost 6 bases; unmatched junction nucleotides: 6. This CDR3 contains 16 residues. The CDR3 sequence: CASSLPTSGLPGELFF. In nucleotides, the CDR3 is TGTGCCAGCAGTTTACCGACTAGCGGGTTGCCCGGGGAGCTGTTTTTT. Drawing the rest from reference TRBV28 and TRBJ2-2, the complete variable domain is DVKVTQSSRYLVKRTGEKVFLECVQDMDHENMFWYRQDPGLGLRLIYFSYDVKMKEKGDIPEGYSVSREKKERFSLILESASTNQTSMYLCASSLPTSGLPGELFFGEGSRLTVL.

Here the CDR3 reads CASSPVSGGYTF. The CDR3 DNA sequence: TGTGCCAGCTCACCGGTTTCGGGTGGCTACACCTTC. V gene TRBV18 combines with J gene TRBJ1-2; the D is unclear. Trimming took off 3 bases at V and 7 bases at J, with 9 bases between the two ends. The CDR3 is made up of 12 amino acids. Germline CDR1 KGHSH, CDR2 LQKENI.

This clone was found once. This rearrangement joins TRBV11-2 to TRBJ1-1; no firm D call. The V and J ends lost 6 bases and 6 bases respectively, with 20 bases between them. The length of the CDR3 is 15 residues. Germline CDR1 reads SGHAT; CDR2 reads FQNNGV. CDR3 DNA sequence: TGTGCCAGCAGGATACGTAACCTCCCCCAGGCTGAAGCTTTCTTT. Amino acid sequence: CASRIRNLPQAEAFF. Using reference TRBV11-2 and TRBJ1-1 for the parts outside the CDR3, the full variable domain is EAGVAQSPRYKIIEKRQSVAFWCNPISGHATLYWYQQILGQGPKLLIQFQNNGVVDDSQLPKDRFSAERLKGVDSTLKIQPAKLEDSAVYLCASRIRNLPQAEAFFGQGTRLTVV.

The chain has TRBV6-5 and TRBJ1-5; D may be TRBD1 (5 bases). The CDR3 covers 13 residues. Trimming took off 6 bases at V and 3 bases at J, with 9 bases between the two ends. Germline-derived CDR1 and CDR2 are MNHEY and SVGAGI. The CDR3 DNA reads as TGTGCCAGCAGCAGGACAATCAATCAGCCCCAGCATTTT. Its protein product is CASSRTINQPQHF.

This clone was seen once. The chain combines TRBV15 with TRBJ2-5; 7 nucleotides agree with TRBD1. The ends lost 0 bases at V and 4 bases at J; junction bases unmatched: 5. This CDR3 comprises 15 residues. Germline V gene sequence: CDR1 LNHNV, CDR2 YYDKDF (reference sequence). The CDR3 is CATSRDRGGVETQYF. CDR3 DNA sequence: TGTGCCACCAGCAGAGATCGAGGGGGCGTAGAGACCCAGTACTTC.

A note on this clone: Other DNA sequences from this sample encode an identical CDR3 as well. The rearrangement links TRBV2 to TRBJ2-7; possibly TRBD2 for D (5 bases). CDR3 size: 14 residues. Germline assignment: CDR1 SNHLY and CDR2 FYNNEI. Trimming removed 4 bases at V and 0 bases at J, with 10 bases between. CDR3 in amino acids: CASSGGSLSYEQYF. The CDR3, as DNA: TGTGCCAGCAGTGGAGGGTCCCTCTCCTACGAGCAGTACTTC.

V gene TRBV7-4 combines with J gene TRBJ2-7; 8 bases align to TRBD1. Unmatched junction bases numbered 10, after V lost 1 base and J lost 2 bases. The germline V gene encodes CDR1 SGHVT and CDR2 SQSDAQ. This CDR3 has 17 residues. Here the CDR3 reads CASSLGGWTGTPYEQYF. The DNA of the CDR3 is TGTGCCAGCAGCTTAGGAGGTTGGACAGGGACCCCCTACGAGCAGTACTTC.

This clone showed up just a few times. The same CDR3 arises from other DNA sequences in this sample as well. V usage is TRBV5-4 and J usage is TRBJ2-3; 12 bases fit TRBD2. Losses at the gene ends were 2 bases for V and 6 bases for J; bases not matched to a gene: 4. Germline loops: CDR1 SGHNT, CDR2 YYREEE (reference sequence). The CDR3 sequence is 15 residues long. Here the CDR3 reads CASSLLAGGADTQYF. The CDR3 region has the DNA TGTGCCAGCAGCTTACTAGCGGGAGGAGCGGATACGCAGTATTTT.

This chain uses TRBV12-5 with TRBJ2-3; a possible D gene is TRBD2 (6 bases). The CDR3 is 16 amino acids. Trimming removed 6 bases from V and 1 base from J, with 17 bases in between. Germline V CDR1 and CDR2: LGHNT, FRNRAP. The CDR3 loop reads CASGPSVGGGTDTQYF. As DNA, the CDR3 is TGTGCTAGTGGGCCCAGCGTGGGGGGAGGCACAGATACGCAGTATTTT.

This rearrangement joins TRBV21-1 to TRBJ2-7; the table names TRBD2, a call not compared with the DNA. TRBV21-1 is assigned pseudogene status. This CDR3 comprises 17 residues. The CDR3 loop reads CASSKKSGGPIGYEQYF. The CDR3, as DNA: TGTGCCAGCAGCAAAAAATCTGGAGGGCCGATTGGCTACGAGCAGTACTTC.

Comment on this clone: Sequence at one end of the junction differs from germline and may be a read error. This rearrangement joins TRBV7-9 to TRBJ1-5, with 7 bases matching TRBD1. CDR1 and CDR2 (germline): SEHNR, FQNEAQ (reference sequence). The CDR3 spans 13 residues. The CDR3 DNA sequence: TGTTCCAGCAGCTTACAGGGGTGGGGGCCCCAGCATTTT. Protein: CSSSLQGWGPQHF. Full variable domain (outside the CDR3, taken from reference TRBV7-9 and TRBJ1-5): DTGVSQNPRHKITKRGQNVTFRCDPISEHNRLYWYRQTLGQGPEFLTYFQNEAQLEKSRLLSDRFSAERPKGSFSTLEIQRTEQGDSAMYLCSSSLQGWGPQHFGDGTRLSIL.

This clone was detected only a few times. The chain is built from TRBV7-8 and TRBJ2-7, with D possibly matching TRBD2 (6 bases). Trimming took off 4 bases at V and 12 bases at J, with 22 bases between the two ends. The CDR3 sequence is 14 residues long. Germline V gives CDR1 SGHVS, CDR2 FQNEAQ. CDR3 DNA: TGTGCCAGCAGCTCGTCCTCGGGACTGATCGGCCCGTACTTC. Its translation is CASSSSSGLIGPYF.

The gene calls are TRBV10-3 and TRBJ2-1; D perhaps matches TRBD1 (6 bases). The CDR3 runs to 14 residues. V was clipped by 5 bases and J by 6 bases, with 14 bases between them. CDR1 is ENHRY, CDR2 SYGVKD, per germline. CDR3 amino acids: CAISPGHTLNEQFF. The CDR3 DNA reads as TGTGCCATCAGTCCGGGACATACGCTCAATGAGCAGTTCTTC.

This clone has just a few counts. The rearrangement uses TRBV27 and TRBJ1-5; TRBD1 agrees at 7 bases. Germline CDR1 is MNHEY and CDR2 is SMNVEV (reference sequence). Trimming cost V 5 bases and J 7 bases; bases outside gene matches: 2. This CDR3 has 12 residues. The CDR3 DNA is TGTGCCAGCAGTGACAGGGACCAGCCCCAGCATTTT. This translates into CASSDRDQPQHF.

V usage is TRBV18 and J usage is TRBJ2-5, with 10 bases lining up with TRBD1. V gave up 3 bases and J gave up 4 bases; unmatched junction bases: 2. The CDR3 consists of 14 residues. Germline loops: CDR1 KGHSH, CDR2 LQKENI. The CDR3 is CASSPTGGSETQYF. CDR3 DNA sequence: TGTGCCAGCTCACCGACAGGGGGCTCAGAGACCCAGTACTTC.

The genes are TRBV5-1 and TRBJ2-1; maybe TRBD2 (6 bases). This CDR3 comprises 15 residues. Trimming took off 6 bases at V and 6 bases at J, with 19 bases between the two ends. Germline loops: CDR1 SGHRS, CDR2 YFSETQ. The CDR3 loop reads CASTPSPGESNEQFF. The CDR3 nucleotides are TGCGCCAGCACCCCCTCTCCGGGAGAGAGCAATGAGCAGTTCTTC.

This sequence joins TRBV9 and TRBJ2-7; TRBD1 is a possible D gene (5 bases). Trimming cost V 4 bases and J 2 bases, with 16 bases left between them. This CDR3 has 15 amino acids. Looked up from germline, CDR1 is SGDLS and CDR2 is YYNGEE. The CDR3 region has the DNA TGTGCCAGCAGCCTTGAAGGGGCAAGGACCTACGAGCAGTACTTC. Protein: CASSLEGARTYEQYF. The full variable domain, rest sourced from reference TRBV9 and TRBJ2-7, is DSGVTQTPKHLITATGQRVTLRCSPRSGDLSVYWYQQSLDQGLQFLIQYYNGEERAKGNILERFSAQQFPDLHSELNLSSLELGDSALYFCASSLEGARTYEQYFGPGTRLTVT.